The subject of this entry is one TCR beta chain. The data are from a study of blood T cell repertoires in COVID-19. As for the study in general: Acute and convalescent COVID-19 samples came from the United States, Italy and Spain. The analysed material was cDNA or gDNA that came from T cells, B-cell-depleted T cells, or PBMCs.

Original analysis: How many nucleated cells were present was estimated from reference gene primer amplification. Data came from immunoSEQ multiplex PCR; TCRdb stores just in-frame clones and leaves some out. The V and J calls and clone size were taken over from that table, and D and trimming were inferred from the DNA. Among fewer than 100,000 clones, around nine tenths were seen once, and the ten largest hold about 5%. Sequencing was performed on peripheral blood. The receptor was derived from a man aged 70 or older with acute or convalescent COVID-19.

CDR3 region: CASSGLGQKNSPLHF. In DNA, the CDR3 is TGTGCCAGCAGCGGCCTGGGACAGAAGAATTCACCCCTCCACTTT. V is TRBV9 and J is TRBJ1-6; 7 bases align to TRBD1. Germline CDR1 reads SGDLS; CDR2 reads YYNGEE. This CDR3 spans 15 amino acids. V shed 3 bases and J 7 bases; nucleotides not matched to a gene: 7.